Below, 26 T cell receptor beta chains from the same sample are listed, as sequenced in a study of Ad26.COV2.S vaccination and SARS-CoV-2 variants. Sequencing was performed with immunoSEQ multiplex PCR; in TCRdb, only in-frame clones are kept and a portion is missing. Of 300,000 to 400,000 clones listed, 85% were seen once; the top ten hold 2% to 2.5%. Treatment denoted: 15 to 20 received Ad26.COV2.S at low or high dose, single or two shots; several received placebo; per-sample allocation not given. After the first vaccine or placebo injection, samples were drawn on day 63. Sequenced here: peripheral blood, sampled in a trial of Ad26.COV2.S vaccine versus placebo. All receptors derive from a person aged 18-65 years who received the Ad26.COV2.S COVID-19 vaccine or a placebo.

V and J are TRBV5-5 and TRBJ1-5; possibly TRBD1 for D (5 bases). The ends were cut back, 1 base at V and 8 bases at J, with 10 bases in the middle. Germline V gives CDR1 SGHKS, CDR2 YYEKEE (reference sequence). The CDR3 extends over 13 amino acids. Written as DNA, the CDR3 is TGTGCCAGCAGCTTGATAGGGGTTGAGCCCCAGCATTTT. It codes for CASSLIGVEPQHF.

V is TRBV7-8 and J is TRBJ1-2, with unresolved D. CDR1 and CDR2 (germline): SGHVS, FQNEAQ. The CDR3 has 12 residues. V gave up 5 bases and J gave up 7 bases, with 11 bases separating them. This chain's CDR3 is CASSPTRLGYTF. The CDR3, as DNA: TGTGCCAGCAGCCCCACTCGACTTGGCTACACCTTC.

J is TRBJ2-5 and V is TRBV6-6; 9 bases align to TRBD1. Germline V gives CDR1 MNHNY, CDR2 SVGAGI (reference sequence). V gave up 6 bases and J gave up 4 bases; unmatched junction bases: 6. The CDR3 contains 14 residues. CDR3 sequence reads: CASRDRGSLETQYF. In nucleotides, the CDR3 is TGTGCCAGCAGGGACAGGGGATCCCTAGAGACCCAGTACTTC.

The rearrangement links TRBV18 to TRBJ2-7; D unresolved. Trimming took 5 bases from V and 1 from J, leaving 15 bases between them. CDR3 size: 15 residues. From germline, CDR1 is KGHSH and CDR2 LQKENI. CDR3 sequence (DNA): TGTGCCAGCTCAACTCTGGGTAGTGGGTCCTACGAGCAGTACTTC. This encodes CASSTLGSGSYEQYF.

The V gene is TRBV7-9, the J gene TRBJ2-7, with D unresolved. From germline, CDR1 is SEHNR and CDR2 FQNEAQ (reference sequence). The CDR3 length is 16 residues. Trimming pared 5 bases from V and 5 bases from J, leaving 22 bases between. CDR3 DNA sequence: TGTGCCAGCAGCCCGCCCGGGTTTCACGCTCCCCACGAGCAGTACTTC. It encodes CASSPPGFHAPHEQYF.

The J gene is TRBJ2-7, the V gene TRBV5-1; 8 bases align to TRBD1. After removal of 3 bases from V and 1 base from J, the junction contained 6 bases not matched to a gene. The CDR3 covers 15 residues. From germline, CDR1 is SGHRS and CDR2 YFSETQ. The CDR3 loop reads CASSSAQGVSYEQYF. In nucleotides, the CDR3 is TGCGCCAGCAGCTCTGCACAGGGGGTTTCCTACGAGCAGTACTTC.

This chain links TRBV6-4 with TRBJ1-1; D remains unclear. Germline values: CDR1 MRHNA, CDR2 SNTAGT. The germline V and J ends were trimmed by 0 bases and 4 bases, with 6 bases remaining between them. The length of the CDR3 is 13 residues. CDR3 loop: CASSDSRGTEAFF. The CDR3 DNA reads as TGTGCCAGCAGTGACTCGCGGGGCACTGAAGCTTTCTTT.

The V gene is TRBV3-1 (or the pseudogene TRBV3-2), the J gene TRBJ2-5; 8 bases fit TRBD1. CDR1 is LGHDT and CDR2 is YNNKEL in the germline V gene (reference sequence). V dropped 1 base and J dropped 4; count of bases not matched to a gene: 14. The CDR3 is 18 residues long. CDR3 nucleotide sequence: TGTGCCAGCAGCCAAGGGGTTTCCAGGACAGGGATGGGAGAGACCCAGTACTTC. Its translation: CASSQGVSRTGMGETQYF.

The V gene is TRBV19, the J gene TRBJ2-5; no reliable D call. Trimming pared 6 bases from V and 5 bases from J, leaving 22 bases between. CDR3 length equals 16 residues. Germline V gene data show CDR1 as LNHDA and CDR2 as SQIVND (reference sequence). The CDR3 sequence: CASSPSRQGIRETQYF. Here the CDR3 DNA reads TGTGCCAGTAGCCCCTCGAGACAAGGGATACGGGAGACCCAGTACTTC.

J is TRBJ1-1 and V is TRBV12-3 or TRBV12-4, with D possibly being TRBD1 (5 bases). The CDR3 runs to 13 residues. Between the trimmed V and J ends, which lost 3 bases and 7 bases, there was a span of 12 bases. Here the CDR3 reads CASSFNGGREAFF. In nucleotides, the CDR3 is TGTGCCAGCAGTTTTAACGGGGGTCGTGAAGCTTTCTTT.

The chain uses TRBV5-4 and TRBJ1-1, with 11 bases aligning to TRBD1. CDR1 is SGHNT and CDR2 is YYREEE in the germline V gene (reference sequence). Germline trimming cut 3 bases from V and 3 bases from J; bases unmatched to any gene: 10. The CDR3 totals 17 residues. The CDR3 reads CASSSTGTGGRDTEAFF. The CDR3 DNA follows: TGTGCCAGCAGCTCGACCGGGACAGGGGGTCGGGACACTGAAGCTTTCTTT. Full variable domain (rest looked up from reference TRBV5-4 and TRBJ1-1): ETGVTQSPTHLIKTRGQQVTLRCSSQSGHNTVSWYQQALGQGPQFIFQYYREEENGRGNFPPRFSGLQFPNYSSELNVNALELDDSALYLCASSSTGTGGRDTEAFFGQGTRLTVV.

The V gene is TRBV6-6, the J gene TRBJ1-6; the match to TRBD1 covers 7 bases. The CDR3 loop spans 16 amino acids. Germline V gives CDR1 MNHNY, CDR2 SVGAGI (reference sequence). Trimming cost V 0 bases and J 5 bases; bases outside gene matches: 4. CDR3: CASSYSGGTDNSPLHF. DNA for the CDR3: TGTGCCAGCAGTTACTCGGGGGGGACAGATAATTCACCCCTCCACTTT.

The CDR3 reads CASSRDIYGYTF. CDR3 nucleotide sequence: TGTGCCAGCAGCAGGGACATCTATGGCTACACCTTC. The genes are TRBV3-1 (or the pseudogene TRBV3-2) and TRBJ1-2, with D tentatively TRBD1 (6 bases). In germline, CDR1 is LGHDT, CDR2 YNNKEL (reference sequence). There are 12 residues in the CDR3. Trimming pared 5 bases from V and 4 bases from J, leaving 8 bases between.

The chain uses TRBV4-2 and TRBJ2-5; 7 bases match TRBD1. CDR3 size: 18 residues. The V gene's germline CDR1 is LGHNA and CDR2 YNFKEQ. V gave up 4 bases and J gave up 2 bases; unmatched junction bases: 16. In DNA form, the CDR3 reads TGTGCCAGCAGCCCCTACCCTCCGAGACAGGGAGTGCAAGAGACCCAGTACTTC. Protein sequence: CASSPYPPRQGVQETQYF.

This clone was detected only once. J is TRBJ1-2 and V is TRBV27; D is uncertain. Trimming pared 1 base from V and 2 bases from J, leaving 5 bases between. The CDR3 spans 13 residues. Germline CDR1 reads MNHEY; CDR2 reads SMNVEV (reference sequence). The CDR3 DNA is TGTGCCAGCAGTTTATTGGGGAACTATGGCTACACCTTC. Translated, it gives CASSLLGNYGYTF.

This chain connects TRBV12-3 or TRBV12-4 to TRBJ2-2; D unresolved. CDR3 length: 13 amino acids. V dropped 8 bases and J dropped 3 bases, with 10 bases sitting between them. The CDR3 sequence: CASEEGYTGELFF. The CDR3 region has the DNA TGTGCCAGCGAGGAAGGGTACACCGGGGAGCTGTTTTTT.

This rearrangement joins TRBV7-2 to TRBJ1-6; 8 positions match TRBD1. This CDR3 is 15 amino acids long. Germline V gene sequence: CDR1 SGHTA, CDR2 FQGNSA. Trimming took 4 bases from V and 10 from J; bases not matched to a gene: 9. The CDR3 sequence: CASSWDRLPGSPLHF. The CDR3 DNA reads TGTGCCAGCAGCTGGGACAGGTTGCCAGGCTCACCCCTCCACTTT.

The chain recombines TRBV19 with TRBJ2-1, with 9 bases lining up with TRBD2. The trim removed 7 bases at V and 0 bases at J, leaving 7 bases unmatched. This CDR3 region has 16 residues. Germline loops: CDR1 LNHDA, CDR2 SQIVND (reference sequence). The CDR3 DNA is TGTGCCAGTACCCCCCGGACTAGCGTCTCCTACAATGAGCAGTTCTTC. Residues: CASTPRTSVSYNEQFF.

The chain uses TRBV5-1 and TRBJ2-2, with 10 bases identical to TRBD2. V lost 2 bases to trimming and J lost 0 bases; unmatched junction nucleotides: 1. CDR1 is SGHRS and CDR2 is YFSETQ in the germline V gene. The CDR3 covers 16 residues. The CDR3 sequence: CASSFLAGANTGELFF. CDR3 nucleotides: TGCGCCAGCAGCTTTCTAGCGGGGGCGAACACCGGGGAGCTGTTTTTT.

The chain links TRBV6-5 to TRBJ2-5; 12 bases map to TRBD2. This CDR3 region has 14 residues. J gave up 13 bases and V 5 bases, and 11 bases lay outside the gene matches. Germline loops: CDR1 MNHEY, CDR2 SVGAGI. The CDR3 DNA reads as TGTGCCAGCAGTCCCCTGGGACTAGCGGGCCGGGGGTACTTC. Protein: CASSPLGLAGRGYF.

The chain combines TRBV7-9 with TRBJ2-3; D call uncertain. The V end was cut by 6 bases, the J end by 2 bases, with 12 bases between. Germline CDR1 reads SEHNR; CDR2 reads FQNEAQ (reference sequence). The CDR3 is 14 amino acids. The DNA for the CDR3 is TGTGCCAGCAGGGTTCAAAGACCCACAGATACGCAGTATTTT. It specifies CASRVQRPTDTQYF.

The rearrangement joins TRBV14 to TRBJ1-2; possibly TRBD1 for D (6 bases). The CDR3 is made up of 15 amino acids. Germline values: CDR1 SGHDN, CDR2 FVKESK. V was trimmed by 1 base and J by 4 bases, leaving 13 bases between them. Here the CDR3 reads CASSQGRGSGYGYTF. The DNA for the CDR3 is TGTGCCAGCAGCCAAGGAAGGGGGTCAGGCTATGGCTACACCTTC.

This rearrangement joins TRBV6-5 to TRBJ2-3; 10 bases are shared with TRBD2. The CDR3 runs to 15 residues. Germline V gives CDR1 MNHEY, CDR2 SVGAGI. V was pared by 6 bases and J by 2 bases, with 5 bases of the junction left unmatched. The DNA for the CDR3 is TGTGCCAGCAGGCTAAGCGGGGGGGCCACAGATACGCAGTATTTT. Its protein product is CASRLSGGATDTQYF.

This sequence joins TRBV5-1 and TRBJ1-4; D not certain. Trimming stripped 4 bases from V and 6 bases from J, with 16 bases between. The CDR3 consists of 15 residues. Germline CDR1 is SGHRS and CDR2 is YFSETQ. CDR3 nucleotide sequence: TGCGCCAGCAGCCCGGGCCCGGGTCTGGATGAAAAACTGTTTTTT. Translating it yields CASSPGPGLDEKLFF.

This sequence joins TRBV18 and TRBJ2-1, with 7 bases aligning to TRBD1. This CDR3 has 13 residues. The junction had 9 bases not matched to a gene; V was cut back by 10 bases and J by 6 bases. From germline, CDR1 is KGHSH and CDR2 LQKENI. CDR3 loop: CATQVRQGNEQFF. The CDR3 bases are TGTGCCACCCAAGTAAGACAGGGCAATGAGCAGTTCTTC.

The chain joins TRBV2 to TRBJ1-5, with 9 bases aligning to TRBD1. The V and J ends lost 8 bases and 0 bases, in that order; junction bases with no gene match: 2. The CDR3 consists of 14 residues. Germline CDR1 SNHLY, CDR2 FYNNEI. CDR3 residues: CASRTGVSNQPQHF. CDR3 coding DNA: TGTGCCAGCCGGACAGGGGTTAGCAATCAGCCCCAGCATTTT.